This TCR beta chain was recovered during a study of cytomegalovirus exposure and HLA in healthy donors. The CDR3 covers 13 residues. CDR1 GTSNPN and CDR2 SVGIG come from the germline V gene (reference sequence). Trimming removed 0 bases from V and 7 bases from J, with 11 bases in between. The study ran its PCR with 60 Vbeta and 13 Jbeta primers. In the study's own analysis: Later analysis identified tens of millions of unique TCR beta chains, roughly 11 million shared. Generated by immunoSEQ multiplex PCR, the TCRdb table keeps only in-frame clones and is missing some. V and J calls and clone size follow that table, whereas D and trimming were derived from the DNA. The top ten clones hold 1% of a sample with about 190,000 clones, 85% of them seen once. Of note for this clone: Its antigen remains unidentified.

General study points: Generally TCR sequences proved uncommon, though certain public TCRs appeared in numerous donors.

The sequenced sample consisted of PBMCs. The receptor comes from a boy between 2 and 10 years old in good health and CMV-seronegative. The genes are TRBV30 and TRBJ2-3, with D perhaps TRBD2 (5 bases). CDR3 sequence (DNA): TGTGCCTGGAGTGTACTCGGGGAAAATACGCAGTATTTT. This encodes CAWSVLGENTQYF.